Given below is one T cell receptor (beta chain) in context. Its antigen remains unknown. These data originate in a study of T cells in localized non-small cell lung cancer. CDR1 is KGHSY, CDR2 FQNENV, per germline. The CDR3 has 12 residues. The V end was cut by 6 bases, the J end by 8 bases, with 13 bases between. Adjacent lung tissue lacking atypia was obtained at a distance of at least 2 cm from the tumor margin. TCRdb keeps only in-frame clones here, not all; method: immunoSEQ multiplex PCR. The table lists some 1,200 clones, 25% to 30% of them singletons. Study conclusions and caveats: Heterogeneity is still possible, as just one tumor region was sequenced.

Material: normal lung tissue next to the tumor, obtained before any cancer treatment. The clonotype comes from a male donor at least 60 years old with stage II squamous cell lung carcinoma. J is TRBJ1-2 and V is TRBV16; D is unclear. CDR3 in amino acids: CASSPSSVGYTF. The CDR3 coding sequence is TGTGCCAGCAGTCCTTCGTCGGTCGGCTACACCTTC.